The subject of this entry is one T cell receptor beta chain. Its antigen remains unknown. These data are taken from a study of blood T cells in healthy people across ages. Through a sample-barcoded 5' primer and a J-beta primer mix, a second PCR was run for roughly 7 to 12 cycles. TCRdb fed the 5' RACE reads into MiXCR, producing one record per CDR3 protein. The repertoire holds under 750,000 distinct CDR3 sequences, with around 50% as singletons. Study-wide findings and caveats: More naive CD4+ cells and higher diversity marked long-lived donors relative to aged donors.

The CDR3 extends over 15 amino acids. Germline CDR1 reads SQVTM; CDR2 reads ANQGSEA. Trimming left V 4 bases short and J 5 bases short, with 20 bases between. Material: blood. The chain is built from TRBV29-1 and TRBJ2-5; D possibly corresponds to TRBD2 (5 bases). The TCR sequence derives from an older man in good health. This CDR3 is CSVGGGRVGLETQYF. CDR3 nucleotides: TGCAGCGTTGGAGGCGGGCGAGTAGGTTTGGAGACCCAGTACTTC.